This TCR beta chain was recovered during a study of shared clonotypes between healthy human individuals. Whole-study results and caveats: Naive subsets generally exceeded memory subsets in estimated richness.

Libraries were prepared by immunoSEQ multiplex PCR; TCRdb keeps only in-frame clonotypes and omits some of them. The sample yields 1.4 million or so clones, approximately 98.5% seen once. As concerns this clone: The target antigen is unknown.

Trimming cost V 0 bases and J 2 bases, with 12 bases left between them. The CDR3 is 15 residues long. From germline, CDR1 is SGHRS and CDR2 YFSETQ. The sample consisted of naive CD4+ T cells sorted from blood. Subset meaning: CD45RA+ positively selected. This TCR was sampled from a man under 40 in good health. The chain is built from TRBV5-1 and TRBJ2-7; tentative D call: TRBD2 (6 bases). The chain's CDR3 is CASSLGGGTTYEQYF. Written as DNA, the CDR3 is TGCGCCAGCAGCTTGGGGGGCGGGACCACCTACGAGCAGTACTTC.